This T cell receptor beta chain was documented in a study of cytomegalovirus exposure and HLA in healthy donors. The donors were in the 120-subject validation cohort, distinct from the roughly 600-subject first cohort. The J segment lost 6 bases and the V segment lost 1 base, leaving 15 bases of the junction unmatched. This CDR3 comprises 18 residues. Germline-derived CDR1 and CDR2 are SEHNR and FQNEAQ (reference sequence). Clones were sequenced by immunoSEQ multiplex PCR, and TCRdb holds only the in-frame ones, with some missing. Among about 260,000 clones listed, about 90% were seen once. Points from the study as a whole: Reported results showed that the classifier diagnosed cytomegalovirus status with high specificity and sensitivity. While the bulk of TCR sequences proved rare, some public TCRs turned up in many donors.

To note about this clone: The target antigen is unknown.

The clonotype comes from a woman younger than 45 in good health and CMV-seronegative. The chain links TRBV7-9 to TRBJ2-1; 7 bases map to TRBD2. The sequencing input was PBMCs. The CDR3 DNA reads as TGTGCCAGCAGCTTAGGTCAGTTTCCGGGAGGAGGGCCCAATGAGCAGTTCTTC. Amino acids: CASSLGQFPGGGPNEQFF.